A single sample gave rise to the 13 T cell receptor beta chains below, sequenced in a study of read filtering for tumor transcriptome and immune sequencing. This library used roughly 400 ng RNA and molecular barcoded adaptors spanning alpha/delta and beta/gamma chains. MiXCR, run by TCRdb on the reads, gives a single entry per CDR3 protein. The sample includes about 130,000 distinct CDR3 sequences, roughly 13% of them seen just once. Input material: a population of CD138-negative cells sorted from bone marrow. These receptor sequences come from a donor aged 40 or over with multiple myeloma.

This clonotype was seen many times. This chain uses TRBV29-1 with TRBJ2-5; 9 bases map to TRBD1. CDR1 and CDR2 from the germline V gene are SQVTM and ANQGSEA. V shed 2 bases, J shed 5 bases, and the junction held 6 bases outside the gene matches. There are 14 residues in the CDR3. For the CDR3, the DNA is TGCAGCGTTGAACCAACAGGGGGCGGGGAGACCCAGTACTTC. It yields the protein CSVEPTGGGETQYF.

This clonotype was recorded many times. The chain recombines TRBV6-2 or TRBV6-3 with TRBJ2-2, with 8 nucleotides matching TRBD2. V lost 5 bases, J lost 7 bases, and 9 bases stayed unmatched. The CDR3 loop spans 15 amino acids. CDR1 is MNHEY and CDR2 is SVGEGT in the germline V gene. CDR3 in amino acids: CASSTHGGAVGELFF. CDR3 coding DNA: TGTGCCAGCAGTACTCACGGGGGGGCCGTCGGGGAGCTGTTTTTT.

This clonotype was seen at least ten times. The chain has TRBV7-3 and TRBJ2-3; weak D call: TRBD2 (6 bases). V lost 5 bases to trimming and J lost 2 bases, with 11 bases between them. This CDR3 region has 14 residues. The germline V gene encodes CDR1 SGHTA and CDR2 FQGTGA. In DNA, the CDR3 is TGTGCCAGCAGCCCGGGACTTTTCACAGATACGCAGTATTTT. Its protein product is CASSPGLFTDTQYF.

In this sample, this clonotype turned up many times. The gene calls are TRBV6-2 or TRBV6-3 and TRBJ2-1, with 11 bases that match TRBD2. V shed 6 bases, J shed 5 bases, and the junction held 9 bases outside the gene matches. Germline assignment: CDR1 MNHEY and CDR2 SVGEGT. The CDR3 is made up of 16 amino acids. The CDR3 spells CASRPQGLAVDNEQFF. In DNA, the CDR3 is TGTGCCAGCAGGCCCCAGGGACTAGCGGTGGACAATGAGCAGTTCTTC.

This clonotype was recorded many times. This chain links TRBV6-1 with TRBJ2-1; TRBD2 is a possible D gene (5 bases). The ends were cut back, 6 bases at V and 0 bases at J, with 9 bases in the middle. CDR1 and CDR2 from the germline V gene are MNHNS and SASEGT. This CDR3 is built from 14 residues. The CDR3 reads CASSPGVSYNEQFF. The CDR3 bases are TGTGCCAGCAGCCCCGGGGTCTCCTACAATGAGCAGTTCTTC.

To note about this clonotype: With a much larger clone just one base away, this may be a read error. The chain employs TRBV9 and TRBJ2-3; D remains unclear. There are 16 residues in the CDR3. CDR1 SGDLS and CDR2 YYNGEE come from the germline V gene. The V end lost 0 bases, the J end lost 0 bases, and 11 bases lay between the germline ends. CDR3 sequence: CASSVDGEASTDTQYF. In DNA form, the CDR3 reads TGTGCCAGCAGCGTAGATGGTGAGGCTAGCACAGATACGCAGTATTTT.

There are many counts of this clonotype. This chain connects TRBV20-1 to TRBJ1-1, with D possibly TRBD1 on 6 matching bases. This CDR3 is built from 14 residues. V gave up 0 bases and J gave up 3 bases, with 11 bases separating them. Germline V gene lookup returns CDR1 DFQATT and CDR2 SNEGSKA (reference sequence). The DNA for the CDR3 is TGCAGTGCTAGAGAGGGGGCGTCAGACACTGAAGCTTTCTTT. Translation: CSAREGASDTEAFF.

The chain uses TRBV4-2 and TRBJ1-1; TRBD1 aligns across 10 bases. The V gene's germline CDR1 is LGHNA and CDR2 YNFKEQ. The junction had 2 bases not matched to a gene; V was cut back by 0 bases and J by 1 base. The CDR3 sequence is 16 residues long. The CDR3 region is CASSQEGTGANTEAFF. The CDR3 DNA sequence: TGTGCCAGCAGCCAAGAAGGGACAGGGGCGAACACTGAAGCTTTCTTT.

The chain employs TRBV5-1 and TRBJ1-1; D might be TRBD1 (6 bases). Germline-derived CDR1 and CDR2 are SGHRS and YFSETQ. V was cut by 4 bases and J by 7 bases, with 20 bases left in between. The CDR3 extends over 15 amino acids. CDR3 protein: CASSPGTGQRGEAFF. CDR3 DNA: TGCGCCAGCAGCCCGGGGACGGGACAAAGAGGTGAAGCTTTCTTT.

This clonotype was seen many times. The rearrangement joins TRBV7-9 to TRBJ2-2; D ambiguous. The germline gives CDR1 SEHNR, CDR2 FQNEAQ (reference sequence). There are 15 residues in the CDR3. Between the trimmed V and J ends, which lost 3 bases and 0 bases, there was a span of 8 bases. The CDR3 DNA is TGTGCCAGCAGCTTGGCTCGGACGAACACCGGGGAGCTGTTTTTT. As protein: CASSLARTNTGELFF.

This clonotype has a count of ten or more. The CDR3 reads CASSYSSSSEQFF. CDR3 coding DNA: TGTGCCAGCAGTTACTCGAGTTCGAGTGAGCAGTTCTTC. The rearrangement links TRBV6-6 to TRBJ2-1; D not resolved. The CDR3 sequence is 13 residues long. CDR1 MNHNY and CDR2 SVGAGI come from the germline V gene (reference sequence). V lost 0 bases and J lost 9, with 9 bases in between.

The J gene is TRBJ1-4, the V gene TRBV28, with D possibly being TRBD1 (5 bases). Per germline, CDR1 MDHEN and CDR2 SYDVKM. This CDR3 is built from 16 residues. The germline V and J ends were trimmed by 2 bases and 4 bases, with 14 bases remaining between them. For the CDR3, the DNA is TGTGCCAGCAGTTTACGGGGACCAGCAATTAATGAAAAACTGTTTTTT. Translation: CASSLRGPAINEKLFF.

This clonotype was seen more than once but under ten times. The chain links TRBV7-3 to TRBJ2-5; 8 nucleotides line up with TRBD2. Per germline, CDR1 SGHTA and CDR2 FQGTGA. CDR3 length: 15 residues. The ends lost 6 bases at V and 4 bases at J; junction bases unmatched: 10. The CDR3 sequence is CASSKTSAVGETQYF. The CDR3 DNA follows: TGTGCCAGCAGTAAGACTAGCGCCGTGGGAGAGACCCAGTACTTC.